The 9 T cell receptor beta chains given below trace back to one sample, sequenced in a study of patients and donors after allogeneic stem cell transplantation. TCRdb reprocessed the RT-PCR reads via MiXCR and lists one record per CDR3 protein. The repertoire consists of approximately 200,000 distinct CDR3 sequences, with 35% to 45% occurring once and the leading ten covering about 9.9%. Sequenced input: blood, either unsorted or a sorted T cell fraction (not recorded which). These receptors were taken from a human donor who was either an allogeneic HSCT recipient or a stem cell or donor lymphocyte infusion donor (not recorded which). It is not recorded whose cells these are; they may come from a transplant donor.

The chain joins TRBV4-1 to TRBJ2-7; 7 bases are a match to TRBD1. The CDR3 loop spans 13 amino acids. CDR1 and CDR2 (germline): MGHRA, YSYEKL. Losses at the gene ends were 3 bases for V and 2 bases for J; bases not matched to a gene: 1. DNA for the CDR3: TGCGCCAGCAGCCAGAGGGGGCCCTACGAGCAGTACTTC. Its protein is CASSQRGPYEQYF.

The rearrangement joins TRBV7-9 to TRBJ1-5; D is uncertain. Trimming removed 5 bases at V and 4 bases at J, with 9 bases between. The CDR3 consists of 13 residues. Germline CDR1 SEHNR, CDR2 FQNEAQ (reference sequence). CDR3 loop: CASSPTANQPQHF. The CDR3, as DNA: TGTGCCAGCAGCCCCACAGCGAATCAGCCCCAGCATTTT.

This clonotype was seen once. This chain links TRBV18 with TRBJ1-1; the match to TRBD1 covers 7 bases. From germline, CDR1 is KGHSH and CDR2 LQKENI. V lost 4 bases and J lost 1; bases outside the gene matches: 12. This CDR3 is built from 17 residues. DNA for the CDR3: TGTGCCAGCTCACGTCTTTTAAGCGGACAGGCGAACACTGAAGCTTTCTTT. This sequence encodes CASSRLLSGQANTEAFF.

This clonotype has just a few counts. The rearrangement links TRBV13 to TRBJ1-1, with TRBD1 as a possible D gene (6 bases). CDR1 and CDR2 from the germline V gene are PRHDT and FYEKMQ (reference sequence). This CDR3 has 9 residues. The CDR3 region has the DNA TGTGCTGGCCCCAGGGGAGCTTTCTTT. Encoded protein: CAGPRGAFF.

The chain has TRBV10-3 and TRBJ2-1; possibly TRBD1 or TRBD2 for D (6 bases each). The CDR3 runs 15 residues. Germline V CDR1 and CDR2: ENHRY, SYGVKD. V lost 3 bases, J lost 2 bases, and 11 bases lay in between. The CDR3 nucleotides are TGTGCCATCAGTGAACGGGGGCCCACCTACAATGAGCAGTTCTTC. Translated, it gives CAISERGPTYNEQFF.

This sequence joins TRBV5-1 and TRBJ1-2, with D unclear. This CDR3 has 14 amino acids. The ends were cut back, 3 bases at V and 8 bases at J, with 17 bases in the middle. Germline V gene sequence: CDR1 SGHRS, CDR2 YFSETQ. The CDR3 DNA sequence: TGCGCCAGCAGCTGGGGATACGAAAACGCGGGCTACACCTTC. This gives the protein CASSWGYENAGYTF.

This clonotype turned up a few times. The rearrangement links TRBV5-4 to TRBJ1-4; 8 bases map to TRBD1. V trimming: 4 bases; J trimming: 3 bases; junction bases outside the gene matches: 8. CDR3 size: 16 residues. Germline-derived CDR1 and CDR2 are SGHNT and YYREEE (reference sequence). The CDR3 protein is CASSLTPGQANEKLFF. The CDR3 DNA follows: TGTGCCAGCAGCCTTACCCCGGGACAGGCTAATGAAAAACTGTTTTTT.

This clonotype was seen a handful of times. This rearrangement joins TRBV7-9 to TRBJ1-1; no clear D. CDR1 is SEHNR and CDR2 is FQNEAQ in the germline V gene (reference sequence). The CDR3 has 13 amino acids. V lost 5 bases to trimming and J lost 1 base, with 8 bases between them. The CDR3 here is CASSPTQNTEAFF. The CDR3 DNA reads TGTGCCAGCAGCCCGACGCAGAACACTGAAGCTTTCTTT.

To note about this clonotype: At one boundary the junction diverges from the germline segment, which might be a read error. The CDR3 DNA sequence: TGTGCTAGCAGCAGGGAGGTCGCCACCGGGGAGCTGTTTTTT. Protein: CASSREVATGELFF. This rearrangement joins TRBV7-9 to TRBJ2-2; the D gene is possibly TRBD2 (6 bases). The length of the CDR3 is 14 residues. The germline gives CDR1 SEHNR, CDR2 FQNEAQ (reference sequence).